The entry that follows covers one T cell receptor (beta chain) sequence. Its antigen is currently unknown. Clones were sequenced by immunoSEQ multiplex PCR, and TCRdb holds only the in-frame ones, with some missing. The table lists under 100,000 clones, roughly 94% of them singletons. Germline V gives CDR1 MNHEY, CDR2 SMNVEV (reference sequence). The germline V and J ends were trimmed by 4 bases and 1 base, with 13 bases remaining between them. The CDR3 is made up of 16 amino acids. This sample is part of a study of siplizumab effects on memory and regulatory T cells. The study's findings and limits: In the presence of siplizumab, alloreactive sequences traceable to unstimulated CD4+ memory cells were significantly reduced. Contribution to the alloresponse seemed major for naive T cells, which also seemed more diverse than memory cells. The authors mapped only a minor fraction of alloreactive clones to unstimulated subsets.

Specimen: non-Treg CD4+ T cells sorted from blood. The chain has TRBV27 and TRBJ2-2; perhaps TRBD2 as D (6 bases). This sequence was found in a human donor in good health. CDR3 nucleotides: TGTGCCAGCAGTTCTGCGGGACGGCTGAACACCGGGGAGCTGTTTTTT. Amino acid sequence: CASSSAGRLNTGELFF.